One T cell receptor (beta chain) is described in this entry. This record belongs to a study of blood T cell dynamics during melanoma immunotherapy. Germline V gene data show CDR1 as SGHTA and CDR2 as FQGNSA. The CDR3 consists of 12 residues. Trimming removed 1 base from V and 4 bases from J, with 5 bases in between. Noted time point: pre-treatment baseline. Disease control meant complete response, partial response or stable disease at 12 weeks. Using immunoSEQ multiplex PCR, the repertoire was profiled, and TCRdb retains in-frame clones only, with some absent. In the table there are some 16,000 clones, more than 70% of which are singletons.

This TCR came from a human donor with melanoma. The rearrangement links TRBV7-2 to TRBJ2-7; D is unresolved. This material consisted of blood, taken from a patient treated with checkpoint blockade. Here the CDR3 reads CASSLGTYEQYF. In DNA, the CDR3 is TGTGCCAGCAGCTTAGGCACGTACGAGCAGTACTTC.